This T cell receptor beta chain was recorded in a study of CD8 T cells in Susac syndrome. In contrast to the negatively isolated CD8+ and CD4+ T cells, TEMRA cells were FACS-enriched. The CDR3 runs to 17 residues. Looked up from germline, CDR1 is SQVTM and CDR2 is ANQGSEA. V shed 0 bases and J 0 bases; nucleotides not matched to a gene: 9. With random hexamers, roughly 0.5 to 1 ug RNA was reverse transcribed. An immunoSEQ multiplex PCR generated amplified TCR beta CDR3 products spanning 54 Vbeta and 13 Jbeta. TCRdb re-analysed the immunoSEQ multiplex PCR reads in MiXCR, keeping a single row per CDR3 protein. The table has about 290,000 distinct CDR3 sequences, roughly 90% seen once; the top ten hold roughly 0.2%.

The receptor comes from a human donor with multiple sclerosis. The V and J genes are TRBV29-1 and TRBJ1-2, with 8 nucleotides matching TRBD1. Material: CD8+ T cells from PBMCs. The CDR3 here is CSVEDPLQGGTNYGYTF. DNA for the CDR3: TGCAGCGTTGAAGATCCCCTACAGGGGGGAACTAACTATGGCTACACCTTC.